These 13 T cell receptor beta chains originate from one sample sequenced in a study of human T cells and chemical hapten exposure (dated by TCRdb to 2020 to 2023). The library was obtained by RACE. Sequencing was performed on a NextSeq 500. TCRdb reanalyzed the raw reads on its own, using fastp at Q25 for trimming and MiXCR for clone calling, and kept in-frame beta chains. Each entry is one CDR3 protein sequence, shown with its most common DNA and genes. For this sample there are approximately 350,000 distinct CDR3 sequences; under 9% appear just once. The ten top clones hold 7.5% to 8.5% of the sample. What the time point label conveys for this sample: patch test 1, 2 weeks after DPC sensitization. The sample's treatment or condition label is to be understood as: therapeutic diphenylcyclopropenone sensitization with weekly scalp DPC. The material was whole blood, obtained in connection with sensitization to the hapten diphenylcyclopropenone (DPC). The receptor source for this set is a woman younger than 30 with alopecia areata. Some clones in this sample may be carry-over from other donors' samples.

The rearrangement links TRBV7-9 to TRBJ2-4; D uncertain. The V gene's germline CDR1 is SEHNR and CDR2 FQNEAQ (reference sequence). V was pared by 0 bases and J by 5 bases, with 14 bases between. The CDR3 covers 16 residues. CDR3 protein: CASSLANGTSENIQYF. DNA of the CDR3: TGTGCCAGCAGCTTAGCGAACGGAACTTCCGAAAACATTCAGTACTTC.

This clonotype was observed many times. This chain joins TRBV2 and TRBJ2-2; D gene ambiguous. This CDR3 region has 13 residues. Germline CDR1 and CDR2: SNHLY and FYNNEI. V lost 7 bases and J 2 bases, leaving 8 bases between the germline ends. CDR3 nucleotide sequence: TGTGCCAGCAACGCCGGAAACACCGGGGAGCTGTTTTTT. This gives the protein CASNAGNTGELFF. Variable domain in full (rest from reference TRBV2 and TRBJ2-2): EPEVTQTPSHQVTQMGQEVILRCVPISNHLYFYWYRQILGQKVEFLVSFYNNEISEKSEIFDDQFSVERPDGSNFTLKIRSTKLEDSAMYFCASNAGNTGELFFGEGSRLTVL.

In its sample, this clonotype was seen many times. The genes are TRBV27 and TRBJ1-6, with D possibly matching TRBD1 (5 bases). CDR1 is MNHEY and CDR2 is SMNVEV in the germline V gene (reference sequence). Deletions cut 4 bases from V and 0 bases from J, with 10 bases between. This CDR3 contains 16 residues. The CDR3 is CASSSRGSSYNSPLHF. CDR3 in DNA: TGTGCCAGCAGTTCCCGGGGGAGCTCCTATAATTCACCCCTCCACTTT.

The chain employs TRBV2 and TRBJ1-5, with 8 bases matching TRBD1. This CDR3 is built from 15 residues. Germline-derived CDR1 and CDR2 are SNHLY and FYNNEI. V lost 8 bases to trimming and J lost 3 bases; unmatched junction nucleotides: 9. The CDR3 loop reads CASDPTGVLNQPQHF. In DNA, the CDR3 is TGTGCCAGCGACCCGACAGGGGTTCTCAATCAGCCCCAGCATTTT.

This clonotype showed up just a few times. The CDR3 coding sequence is TGTGCCAGCAGCCGGCTGGGGACGGACACTGAAGCTTTCTTT. Amino acid sequence: CASSRLGTDTEAFF. The gene calls are TRBV4-2 and TRBJ1-1; the D gene is possibly TRBD1 (5 bases). V shed 4 bases and J shed 3 bases, with 12 bases lying between them. Germline-derived CDR1 and CDR2 are LGHNA and YNFKEQ. CDR3 length equals 14 residues.

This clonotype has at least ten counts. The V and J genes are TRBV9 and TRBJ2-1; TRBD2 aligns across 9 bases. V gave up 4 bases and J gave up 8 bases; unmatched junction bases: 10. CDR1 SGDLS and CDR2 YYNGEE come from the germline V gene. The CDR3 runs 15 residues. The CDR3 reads CASSTGLAGWDEQFF. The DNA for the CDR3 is TGTGCCAGCAGCACCGGGCTAGCGGGGTGGGATGAGCAGTTCTTC.

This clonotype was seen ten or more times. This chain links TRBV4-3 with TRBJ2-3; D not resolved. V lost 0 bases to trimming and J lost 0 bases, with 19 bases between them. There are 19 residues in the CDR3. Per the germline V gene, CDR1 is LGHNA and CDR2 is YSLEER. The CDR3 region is CASSQDGEEVGSSTDTQYF. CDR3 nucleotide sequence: TGCGCCAGCAGCCAAGATGGAGAAGAAGTGGGTTCTAGCACAGATACGCAGTATTTT.

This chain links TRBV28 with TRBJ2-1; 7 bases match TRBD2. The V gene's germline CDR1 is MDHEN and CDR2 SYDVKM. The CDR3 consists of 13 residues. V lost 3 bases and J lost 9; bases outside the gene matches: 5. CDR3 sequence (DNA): TGTGCCAGCAGTTTTGCCAGCGGGGCTGAGCAGTTCTTC. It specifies CASSFASGAEQFF.

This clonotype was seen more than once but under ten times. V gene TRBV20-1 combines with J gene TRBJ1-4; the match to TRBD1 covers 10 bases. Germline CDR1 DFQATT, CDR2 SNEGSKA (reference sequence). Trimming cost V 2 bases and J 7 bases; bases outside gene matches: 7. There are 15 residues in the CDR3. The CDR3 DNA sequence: TGCAGTGCTAGAAAAGGGACAGGGGCGAGTGAAAAACTGTTTTTT. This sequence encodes CSARKGTGASEKLFF.

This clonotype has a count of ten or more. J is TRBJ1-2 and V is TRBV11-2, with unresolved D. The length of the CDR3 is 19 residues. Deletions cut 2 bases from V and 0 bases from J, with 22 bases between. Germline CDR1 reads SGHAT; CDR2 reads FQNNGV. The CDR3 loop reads CASSLTVSKGLKANYGYTF. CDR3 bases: TGTGCCAGCAGCTTAACGGTCAGCAAAGGACTCAAAGCTAACTATGGCTACACCTTC.

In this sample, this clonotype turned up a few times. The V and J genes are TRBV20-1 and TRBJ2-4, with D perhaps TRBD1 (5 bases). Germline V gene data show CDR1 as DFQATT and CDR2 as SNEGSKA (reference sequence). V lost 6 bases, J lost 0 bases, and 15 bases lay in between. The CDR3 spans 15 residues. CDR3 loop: CSAILDSEAKNIQYF. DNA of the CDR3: TGCAGTGCCATCCTAGACAGTGAAGCCAAAAACATTCAGTACTTC.

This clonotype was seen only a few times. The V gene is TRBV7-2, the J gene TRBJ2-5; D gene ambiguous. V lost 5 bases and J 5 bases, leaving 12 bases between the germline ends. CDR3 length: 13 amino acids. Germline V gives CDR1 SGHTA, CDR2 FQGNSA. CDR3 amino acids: CASSLYVLETQYF. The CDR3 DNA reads TGTGCCAGCAGCCTGTACGTCCTCGAGACCCAGTACTTC.

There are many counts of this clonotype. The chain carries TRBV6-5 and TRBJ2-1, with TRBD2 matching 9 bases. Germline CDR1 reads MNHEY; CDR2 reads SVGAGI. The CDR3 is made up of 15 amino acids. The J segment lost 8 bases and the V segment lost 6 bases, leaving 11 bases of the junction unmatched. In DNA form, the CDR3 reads TGTGCCAGCAGCCCCGGGACTAGCACTGATCATGAGCAGTTCTTC. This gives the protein CASSPGTSTDHEQFF.